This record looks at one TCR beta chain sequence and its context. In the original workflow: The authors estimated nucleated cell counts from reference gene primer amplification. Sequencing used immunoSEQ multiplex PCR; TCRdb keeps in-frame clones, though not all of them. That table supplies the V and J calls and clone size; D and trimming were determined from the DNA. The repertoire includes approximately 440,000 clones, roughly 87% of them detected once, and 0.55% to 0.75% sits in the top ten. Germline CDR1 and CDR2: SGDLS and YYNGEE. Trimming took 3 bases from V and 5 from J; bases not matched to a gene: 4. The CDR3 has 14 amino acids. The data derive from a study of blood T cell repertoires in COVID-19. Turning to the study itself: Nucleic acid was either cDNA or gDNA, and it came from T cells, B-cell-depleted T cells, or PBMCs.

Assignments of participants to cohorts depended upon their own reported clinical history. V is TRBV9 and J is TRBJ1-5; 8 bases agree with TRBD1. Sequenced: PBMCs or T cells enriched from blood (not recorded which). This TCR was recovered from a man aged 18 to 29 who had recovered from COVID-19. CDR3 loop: CASSAQGADQPQHF. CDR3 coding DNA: TGTGCCAGCAGCGCCCAGGGGGCCGATCAGCCCCAGCATTTT.